This passage covers 32 T cell receptor beta chains from one sample sequenced in a study of early T cells in non-severe SARS-CoV-2 infection. Via MiXCR, TCRdb re-called the 5' RACE reads, giving one row per CDR3 protein. The sample lists under 80,000 distinct CDR3 sequences; 10% to 15% were seen once. The sequencing sample was made of whole blood. The receptor set was obtained from an adult who was a healthcare worker with PCR-confirmed SARS-CoV-2 infection or an uninfected control (not recorded which).

There are many counts of this clonotype. The gene calls are TRBV7-9 and TRBJ2-1, with TRBD2 identical over 11 bases. V was clipped by 0 bases and J by 0 bases; unmatched bases: 7. CDR1 and CDR2 from the germline V gene are SEHNR and FQNEAQ (reference sequence). CDR3 length: 19 residues. The CDR3 nucleotides are TGTGCCAGCAGCTTAGCGCCTAGCGGGGGGCTTAGCTCCTACAATGAGCAGTTCTTC. Amino acids: CASSLAPSGGLSSYNEQFF. The full variable domain, completed using reference TRBV7-9 and TRBJ2-1, is DTGVSQNPRHKITKRGQNVTFRCDPISEHNRLYWYRQTLGQGPEFLTYFQNEAQLEKSRLLSDRFSAERPKGSFSTLEIQRTEQGDSAMYLCASSLAPSGGLSSYNEQFFGPGTRLTVL.

This clonotype has a count of ten or more. The rearrangement joins TRBV6-2 or TRBV6-3 to TRBJ2-7; D might be TRBD2 (6 bases). V lost 6 bases, J lost 1 base, and 19 bases lay in between. Germline V gene lookup returns CDR1 MNHEY and CDR2 SVGEGT. This CDR3 contains 16 residues. The CDR3: CASSPRDSIKSYEQYF. CDR3 bases: TGTGCCAGCAGCCCCCGGGACTCGATCAAATCCTACGAGCAGTACTTC.

This sequence joins TRBV20-1 and TRBJ1-5, with 9 bases matching TRBD1. Germline CDR1 reads DFQATT; CDR2 reads SNEGSKA (reference sequence). The CDR3 totals 15 residues. Trimming cost V 6 bases and J 2 bases; bases outside gene matches: 8. The CDR3 nucleotides are TGCAGTGCAACCGGACAGGGGATCGGCAATCAGCCCCAGCATTTT. Protein product: CSATGQGIGNQPQHF.

This clonotype has a handful of counts. The chain joins TRBV7-9 to TRBJ1-4; D is undetermined. Germline V gives CDR1 SEHNR, CDR2 FQNEAQ (reference sequence). V was shortened by 0 bases and J by 8 bases, with 10 bases between the two germline ends. The CDR3 is 14 residues long. CDR3 DNA sequence: TGTGCCAGCAGCTTAGCGAGCCCGACAGAAAAACTGTTTTTT. Translating it yields CASSLASPTEKLFF.

Concerning this clonotype: This may stem from a read error, because a much larger clone lies one nucleotide away. CDR3 amino acids: CASSSQGDVQPQHF. CDR3 sequence (DNA): TGTGCCAGCTCATCACAGGGGGATGTGCAGCCCCAGCATTTT. V is TRBV18 and J is TRBJ1-5, with 8 bases matching TRBD1. Germline V CDR1 and CDR2: KGHSH, LQKENI. There are 14 residues in the CDR3. With 5 bases clipped from V and 7 bases from J, the junction kept 7 bases outside the gene matches.

The chain employs TRBV20-1 and TRBJ1-2, with 9 bases that match TRBD1. The CDR3 spans 14 residues. V lost 0 bases and J lost 4; bases outside the gene matches: 3. Germline loops: CDR1 DFQATT, CDR2 SNEGSKA (reference sequence). CDR3 in amino acids: CSARDTGGFYGYTF. In DNA form, the CDR3 reads TGCAGTGCTAGAGATACAGGGGGCTTCTATGGCTACACCTTC.

This clonotype was seen ten or more times. The V gene is TRBV7-9, the J gene TRBJ2-1; 8 bases line up with TRBD1. Unmatched junction bases numbered 13, after V lost 5 bases and J lost 10 bases. Germline V gene sequence: CDR1 SEHNR, CDR2 FQNEAQ (reference sequence). CDR3 size: 15 residues. In nucleotides, the CDR3 is TGTGCCAGCAGCCCCCCGGGACAGGCTTGGGGGGAGCAGTTCTTC. It translates to CASSPPGQAWGEQFF.

This clonotype appeared many times. The chain has TRBV2 and TRBJ2-1, with unresolved D. The CDR3 totals 14 residues. Germline-derived CDR1 and CDR2 are SNHLY and FYNNEI. With 10 bases removed from V and 0 bases from J, the gap between germline ends came to 13 bases. The CDR3 here is CATAKSASYNEQFF. The CDR3, as DNA: TGTGCCACCGCCAAGTCGGCCTCCTACAATGAGCAGTTCTTC.

This clonotype was seen repeatedly, ten times or more. The rearrangement joins TRBV27 to TRBJ1-5, with 8 bases matching TRBD1. CDR1 is MNHEY, CDR2 SMNVEV, per germline (reference sequence). V trimming: 4 bases; J trimming: 4 bases; junction bases outside the gene matches: 9. The CDR3 is made up of 16 amino acids. CDR3 coding DNA: TGTGCCAGCAGTTCAGGGGACAGGAGGGAAAATCAGCCCCAGCATTTT. This sequence encodes CASSSGDRRENQPQHF.

This clonotype appeared a few times. The genes are TRBV4-1 and TRBJ2-7; no firm D call. This CDR3 region has 12 residues. Germline V CDR1 and CDR2: MGHRA, YSYEKL. Trimming took 0 bases from V and 7 from J, leaving 7 bases between them. Written as DNA, the CDR3 is TGCGCCAGCAGCCAAGACTCCAGAGAGCAGTACTTC. Translated, it gives CASSQDSREQYF.

V is TRBV9 and J is TRBJ1-2, with TRBD1 as a possible D gene (6 bases). This CDR3 has 14 residues. The germline V gene has CDR1 SGDLS and CDR2 YYNGEE. V lost 3 bases and J lost 6, with 15 bases in between. The CDR3 sequence is CASSAGGQPNGYTF. The CDR3 coding sequence is TGTGCCAGCAGCGCCGGAGGACAGCCCAATGGCTACACCTTC.

This clonotype was found a few times. The rearrangement links TRBV9 to TRBJ1-5; possibly TRBD1 for D (5 bases). CDR3 length equals 15 residues. Germline lookup yields CDR1 SGDLS and CDR2 YYNGEE. V gave up 0 bases and J gave up 0 bases, with 7 bases separating them. CDR3 in amino acids: CASSVGQGSNQPQHF. The DNA for the CDR3 is TGTGCCAGCAGCGTAGGGCAGGGTAGCAATCAGCCCCAGCATTTT. The full variable domain, rest sourced from reference TRBV9 and TRBJ1-5, is DSGVTQTPKHLITATGQRVTLRCSPRSGDLSVYWYQQSLDQGLQFLIQYYNGEERAKGNILERFSAQQFPDLHSELNLSSLELGDSALYFCASSVGQGSNQPQHFGDGTRLSIL.

This clonotype was observed at least ten times. The J gene is TRBJ1-2, the V gene TRBV6-6, with TRBD1 identical over 8 bases. The V segment lost 5 bases and the J segment 1 base; nucleotides outside the gene matches: 9. The CDR3 has 16 residues. CDR1 MNHNY and CDR2 SVGAGI come from the germline V gene (reference sequence). CDR3 region: CASSISGQGLNYGYTF. The CDR3 DNA sequence: TGTGCCAGCAGTATCTCTGGACAGGGACTTAACTATGGCTACACCTTC.

At least ten counts were recorded for this clonotype. V is TRBV19 and J is TRBJ2-5, with TRBD1 matching 7 bases. The CDR3 sequence is 15 residues long. V shed 3 bases and J 5 bases; nucleotides not matched to a gene: 9. From germline, CDR1 is LNHDA and CDR2 SQIVND (reference sequence). The CDR3 coding sequence is TGTGCCAGTAGTATGGGGGCAGGGGGAAGGGAGACCCAGTACTTC. Translating it yields CASSMGAGGRETQYF.

This clonotype was seen at least ten times. V and J are TRBV18 and TRBJ2-1; no clear D gene. Germline V gene sequence: CDR1 KGHSH, CDR2 LQKENI. The V end was cut by 4 bases, the J end by 4 bases, with 14 bases between. CDR3 size: 15 residues. This chain's CDR3 is CASSRRGPTYNEQFF. In DNA form, the CDR3 reads TGTGCCAGCTCACGACGAGGACCGACATACAATGAGCAGTTCTTC.

This clonotype was detected ten times or more. This chain links TRBV10-2 with TRBJ1-1, with unresolved D. V shed 4 bases and J shed 4 bases, with 7 bases lying between them. From germline, CDR1 is WSHSY and CDR2 SAAADI. The CDR3 length is 12 residues. CDR3: CASSAELTEAFF. The CDR3, as DNA: TGCGCCAGCAGTGCCGAGCTCACTGAAGCTTTCTTT.

This clonotype appeared many times. The rearrangement joins TRBV20-1 to TRBJ1-5; TRBD1 might be the D (6 bases). The CDR3 is made up of 14 amino acids. V dropped 0 bases and J dropped 5 bases, with 11 bases sitting between them. From germline, CDR1 is DFQATT and CDR2 SNEGSKA (reference sequence). The CDR3: CSAREDGGHQPQHF. DNA of the CDR3: TGCAGTGCTAGAGAGGACGGGGGCCATCAGCCCCAGCATTTT.

This clonotype was observed a few times. This chain uses TRBV20-1 with TRBJ1-1, with D perhaps matching TRBD1 (6 bases). Germline lookup yields CDR1 DFQATT and CDR2 SNEGSKA (reference sequence). The V end lost 1 base, the J end lost 4 bases, and 10 bases lay between the germline ends. This CDR3 has 13 amino acids. The CDR3 DNA follows: TGCAGTGCTAGAGGCCCAGGGGCCACTGAAGCTTTCTTT. Its translation: CSARGPGATEAFF.

This clonotype was observed many times. The CDR3 sequence is CASSVEPDRSGYNEQFF. CDR3 coding DNA: TGTGCCAGCAGCGTAGAGCCCGACAGGTCAGGGTACAATGAGCAGTTCTTC. This chain links TRBV9 with TRBJ2-1; possible D gene TRBD1, 6 bases. Trimming took 0 bases from V and 4 from J, leaving 17 bases between them. The germline gives CDR1 SGDLS, CDR2 YYNGEE. The length of the CDR3 is 17 residues.

At least ten counts were recorded for this clonotype. The CDR3 protein is CASSWDSTGANVLTF. In nucleotides, the CDR3 is TGTGCCAGCAGTTGGGACTCTACTGGGGCCAACGTCCTGACTTTC. The chain has TRBV28 and TRBJ2-6; D possibly corresponds to TRBD2 (6 bases). V lost 4 bases to trimming and J lost 2 bases, with 9 bases between them. Germline V gives CDR1 MDHEN, CDR2 SYDVKM. The CDR3 runs to 15 residues.

The V call is TRBV29-1, the J call TRBJ2-7; D is unresolved. CDR3 length equals 11 residues. V was trimmed by 3 bases and J by 4 bases, leaving 7 bases between them. CDR1 is SQVTM, CDR2 ANQGSEA, per germline. CDR3 coding DNA: TGCAGCGTTGAGGCCCAGTACGAGCAGTACTTC. It codes for CSVEAQYEQYF.

This clonotype was seen a few times. The chain is built from TRBV11-2 and TRBJ2-2, with D perhaps TRBD2 (5 bases). Trimming shortened V by 5 bases and J by 7 bases, and 23 bases separated the two germline ends. The CDR3 is 17 residues long. Per the germline V gene, CDR1 is SGHAT and CDR2 is FQNNGV. The CDR3 region has the DNA TGTGCCAGCAGCCACCCGGGATGGCAGGTCGGTGGCGGGGAGCTGTTTTTT. It specifies CASSHPGWQVGGGELFF. Full variable domain (remainder filled in from reference TRBV11-2 and TRBJ2-2): EAGVAQSPRYKIIEKRQSVAFWCNPISGHATLYWYQQILGQGPKLLIQFQNNGVVDDSQLPKDRFSAERLKGVDSTLKIQPAKLEDSAVYLCASSHPGWQVGGGELFFGEGSRLTVL.

This clonotype has a handful of counts. The CDR3 sequence: CASSSRGSYEQYF. DNA of the CDR3: TGTGCCAGCAGCTCCCGTGGCTCCTACGAGCAGTACTTC. The chain recombines TRBV7-8 with TRBJ2-7; D gene unclear. The CDR3 loop spans 13 amino acids. Germline V lookup: CDR1 SGHVS, CDR2 FQNEAQ. Trimming shortened V by 4 bases and J by 0 bases, and 7 bases separated the two germline ends.

This clonotype occurred a few times. The chain couples TRBV7-3 to TRBJ1-1; TRBD1 matches 7 bases. Germline V CDR1 and CDR2: SGHTA, FQGTGA. V gave up 5 bases and J gave up 5 bases; unmatched junction bases: 11. The CDR3 is 15 residues long. For the CDR3, the DNA is TGTGCCAGCAGCGGAACACAGGGGAGATTTACTGAAGCTTTCTTT. Its protein product is CASSGTQGRFTEAFF.

This clonotype was observed a few times. The rearrangement links TRBV18 to TRBJ1-1; possible D gene TRBD1, 5 bases. Germline-derived CDR1 and CDR2 are KGHSH and LQKENI. This CDR3 contains 16 residues. V lost 3 bases and J lost 5, with 19 bases in between. CDR3 residues: CASSPYTASGGTEAFF. CDR3 sequence (DNA): TGTGCCAGCTCACCTTACACGGCATCGGGGGGGACTGAAGCTTTCTTT.

This clonotype has more than one count but fewer than ten. This chain joins TRBV18 and TRBJ1-6, with D perhaps TRBD1 (5 bases). Trimming cost V 6 bases and J 10 bases, with 19 bases left between them. The CDR3 has 15 residues. Germline V gene data show CDR1 as KGHSH and CDR2 as LQKENI. The CDR3 DNA sequence: TGTGCCAGCTCTATCGTGGCGGAGCAGGGCTCACCCCTCCACTTT. This encodes CASSIVAEQGSPLHF. Complete variable domain (other parts from reference TRBV18 and TRBJ1-6): NAGVMQNPRHLVRRRGQEARLRCSPMKGHSHVYWYRQLPEEGLKFMVYLQKENIIDESGMPKERFSAEFPKEGPSILRIQQVVRGDSAAYFCASSIVAEQGSPLHFGNGTRLTVT.

With regard to this clonotype: This may arise from a read error, as a much more abundant clone is one base away. This sequence joins TRBV7-8 and TRBJ2-4; D perhaps matches TRBD1 (5 bases). CDR1 SGHVS and CDR2 FQNEAQ come from the germline V gene. V gave up 0 bases and J gave up 13 bases, with 28 bases separating them. There are 18 residues in the CDR3. The CDR3 protein is CASSLARVGRKPLKGQYF. The CDR3, as DNA: TGTGCCAGCAGCTTAGCACGGGTAGGCAGGAAGCCCCTAAAGGGGCAGTACTTC.

In its sample, this clonotype was seen a few times. The chain links TRBV11-3 to TRBJ2-1, with 16 bases matching TRBD2. V shed 5 bases and J 6 bases; nucleotides not matched to a gene: 10. Germline-derived CDR1 and CDR2 are SGHNT and YENEEA. This CDR3 is 18 amino acids long. CDR3 sequence reads: CASSLSGTSGGAINEQFF. DNA for the CDR3: TGTGCCAGCAGCCTCTCCGGGACTAGCGGGGGGGCGATCAATGAGCAGTTCTTC.

This clonotype was counted many times. This sequence joins TRBV20-1 and TRBJ2-7; tentatively, D is TRBD2 (5 bases). The CDR3 loop spans 14 amino acids. V was trimmed by 0 bases and J by 0 bases, leaving 9 bases between them. The germline V gene encodes CDR1 DFQATT and CDR2 SNEGSKA (reference sequence). CDR3 coding DNA: TGCAGTGCTAGAGATATGAGGGCCTCCTACGAGCAGTACTTC. Its translation: CSARDMRASYEQYF.

This clonotype was detected many times. The genes are TRBV6-5 and TRBJ2-7; TRBD2 might be the D (6 bases). This CDR3 is 12 amino acids long. Germline values: CDR1 MNHEY, CDR2 SVGAGI. V lost 6 bases and J 6 bases, leaving 12 bases between the germline ends. The CDR3 here is CASSPTRIEQYF. The CDR3, as DNA: TGTGCCAGCAGCCCGACTAGGATCGAGCAGTACTTC.

This clonotype was recorded a few times. The genes are TRBV6-5 and TRBJ2-5; no definite D call. V shed 5 bases and J shed 4 bases, with 11 bases lying between them. This CDR3 has 13 amino acids. Germline CDR1 MNHEY, CDR2 SVGAGI. As DNA, the CDR3 is TGTGCCAGCAGTCAACTGGGTTTAGAGACCCAGTACTTC. Its translation is CASSQLGLETQYF.

This clonotype turned up a few times. The rearrangement uses TRBV6-1 and TRBJ2-2; the match to TRBD2 covers 8 bases. Germline V gene data show CDR1 as MNHNS and CDR2 as SASEGT. Trimming cost V 2 bases and J 2 bases; bases outside gene matches: 7. The CDR3 is 17 amino acids. In nucleotides, the CDR3 is TGTGCCAGCAGTGAAAGTCTAGCGGGCCTCAACACCGGGGAGCTGTTTTTT. It specifies CASSESLAGLNTGELFF.